Here is one T cell receptor beta chain with its context. Its cognate antigen has yet to be identified. Qualities for individual bases were not recorded, and no much larger clone is one base off. The sample's time point label, decoded: persistent/refractory GD, antithyroid drugs over 5 years with positive TRAb. RNA was extracted from PBMCs in TRIzol for both TCR sequencing and RNA sequencing. The diagnosis of Graves' disease followed American Thyroid Association guidelines. Patients were recruited from an endocrinology department in Xi'an, China. From each patient, about 9.7 milliliters of peripheral blood was collected into an EDTA anticoagulant tube. Ficoll Paque Plus density gradient separation was used to isolate PBMCs, and no additional T cell sorting was done. An Agilent 2100 Bioanalyzer and agarose gel were used to check RNA quality, while a NanoDrop 2000 measured RNA concentration. These data are taken from a study of regulatory T cells in long-lasting Graves disease (dated by TCRdb to the early 2020s). General notes on the study: Persistent Graves' disease was defined as persistently positive TSH receptor autoantibodies together with antithyroid drug treatment for over 5 years. Peripheral blood TCR sequencing and RNA sequencing compared persistent Graves' disease patients with newly diagnosed Graves' disease patients. The study took place in China and was registered as a clinical trial. A total of about 35 samples underwent TCR sequencing, from roughly 13 patients with persistent Graves' disease and 20 patients with newly diagnosed Graves' disease. Persistent Graves' disease patients in the clinical cohort had taken antithyroid drugs for roughly ten years on average. Study-level results and caveats: Sequencing and analysis were restricted to the TCR beta chain. Lower TCR Shannon entropy and fewer highly expanded clones were observed in persistent Graves' disease patients than in newly diagnosed patients, which suggested clonal expansion. The authors noted that the small sample size was a limitation that may lower accuracy. The study examined only peripheral blood because the primary lesion, thyroid tissue, could not be accessed. A larger number of public clonotypes was shared among persistent patients (around 2,500) than among newly diagnosed patients (about 990).

The method was multiplex PCR. The instrument given in TCRdb is Illumina HiSeq 4000. TCR beta libraries were built with iRepertoire HTBI primers and Arm-PCR amplification of CDR3 regions. Before sequencing, the PCR products went through gel purification. Processing in the source paper ran as follows. Across samples, about 64 TRBV and 14 TRBJ segments were identified and used for gene usage analysis of CDR3 amino acid clonotypes. COPE and FqMerger were used to merge filtered high-quality paired reads into contigs. Contigs were aligned with BLAST to IMGT TRBV, TRBD and TRBJ reference genes, and CDR3 was defined per IMGT. Any clonotype with a frequency above 0.1% was counted as a highly expanded clone. Repertoire diversity was measured by Shannon entropy, and V-J evenness by the Gini coefficient. A clonotype was considered public if more than one individual shared it. The public reads were reanalyzed by TCRdb: fastp trimming at Q25, MiXCR alignment, in-frame beta chains only. Rows matching on CDR3 protein sequence are summarized as one entry with the most common DNA and genes. What appears here as the V and J calls and clone size reflects TCRdb's work, not the paper's. The sample contains approximately 500,000 distinct CDR3 sequences, 20% to 25% of them found a single time. More than 6% of the sample rests with the top ten.

The material sequenced was peripheral blood mononuclear cells (PBMCs), taken when the disease was refractory, from a patient treated with antithyroid drugs. The TCR originated in a female donor with Graves disease.

In nucleotide form, the sequence is TGTGCCAGTAGTACCCCATCGGCAGGGGCTAAAGAGACCCAGTACTTC. The translation is CASSTPSAGAKETQYF. The V gene is TRBV19 and the J gene is TRBJ2-5; matching of 6 bases hints at TRBD1 as the D gene. CDR1 is given as LNHDA and CDR2 as SQIVND, both from the germline V gene (reference sequence). The CDR3 runs 16 residues from the cysteine to the phenylalanine. Only CDR3 DNA is held: 48 bases, read in frame from base 1. Between the V and J ends, shortened by 4 bases and 3 bases respectively, the junction contains 18 bases. The CDR3 plus the reference TRBV19 and TRBJ2-5 genes for the other parts give the full variable domain: DGGITQSPKYLFRKEGQNVTLSCEQNLNHDAMYWYRQDPGQGLRLIYYSQIVNDFQKGDIAEGYSVSREKKESFPLTVTSAQKNPTAFYLCASSTPSAGAKETQYFGPGTRLLVL.